This is a list of T cell receptor beta chains from one sample in a study of metastatic and nonmetastatic thyroid tumors. TCRdb re-clonotyped the PCR reads via MiXCR. The repertoire holds 20,000 to 25,000 clones, with less than 15% as singletons. Material: blood. These receptors all stem from a female donor with papillary thyroid cancer or a benign thyroid nodule (not recorded which). Some clones in this sample may be carry-over from other donors' samples. Both conserved end residues are part of each CDR3. Each record gives: V gene, J gene, CDR3 protein.

v_gene: TRBV28; j_gene: TRBJ1-5; CDR3aa: CASSTGTYSNQPQHF
v_gene: TRBV28; j_gene: TRBJ2-2; CDR3aa: CASGVQGRGTGELFF
v_gene: TRBV7-9; j_gene: TRBJ1-1; CDR3aa: CASSPDRTEAFF
v_gene: TRBV6-1; j_gene: TRBJ2-7; CDR3aa: CASSRASGSRYEQYF
v_gene: TRBV5-1; j_gene: TRBJ2-3; CDR3aa: CASSLFRGTDTQYF
v_gene: TRBV20-1; j_gene: TRBJ2-1; CDR3aa: CSARELAGGTNEQFF
v_gene: TRBV3-1; j_gene: TRBJ1-1; CDR3aa: CASSQAENTEAFF
v_gene: TRBV5-1; j_gene: TRBJ2-7; CDR3aa: CASSLEPGQGAYEQYF
v_gene: TRBV5-1; j_gene: TRBJ1-1; CDR3aa: CASSLLSNSEAFF
v_gene: TRBV7-3; j_gene: TRBJ2-1; CDR3aa: CASSYGGGNEQFF
v_gene: TRBV12-3/TRBV12-4; j_gene: TRBJ2-3; CDR3aa: CASSVGTSGTDTQYF
v_gene: TRBV18; j_gene: TRBJ2-5; CDR3aa: CASSLLLETQYF
v_gene: TRBV6-1; j_gene: TRBJ2-1; CDR3aa: CASSEGDEQFF
v_gene: TRBV20-1; j_gene: TRBJ2-1; CDR3aa: CSARRARDFYNEQFF
v_gene: TRBV13; j_gene: TRBJ1-1; CDR3aa: CASSTGQMNTEAFF
v_gene: TRBV4-3; j_gene: TRBJ1-5; CDR3aa: CASSQETGRPQHF
v_gene: TRBV6-2/TRBV6-3; j_gene: TRBJ1-5; CDR3aa: CASSYRTGTSNQPQHF
v_gene: TRBV5-1; j_gene: TRBJ2-7; CDR3aa: CASSLQGYEQYF
v_gene: TRBV12-3/TRBV12-4; j_gene: TRBJ2-7; CDR3aa: CASSLQGSEQYF
v_gene: TRBV24-1; j_gene: TRBJ2-3; CDR3aa: CATSDFGQGAFSTDTQYF
v_gene: TRBV19; j_gene: TRBJ2-1; CDR3aa: CASMRAGNEQFF
v_gene: TRBV6-1; j_gene: TRBJ2-7; CDR3aa: CASGQGETYEQYF
v_gene: TRBV27; j_gene: TRBJ1-1; CDR3aa: CASNSLLRGVNTEAFF
v_gene: TRBV10-2; j_gene: TRBJ2-7; CDR3aa: CASSESQVGSYEQYF
v_gene: TRBV7-9; j_gene: TRBJ2-7; CDR3aa: CASSPLGDYEQYF
v_gene: TRBV12-3/TRBV12-4; j_gene: TRBJ1-5; CDR3aa: CASVKQGGHQPQHF
v_gene: TRBV12-3/TRBV12-4; j_gene: TRBJ2-7; CDR3aa: CASSFSTSGTLEQYF
v_gene: TRBV6-2/TRBV6-3; j_gene: TRBJ2-3; CDR3aa: CASGTSGTDTQYF
v_gene: TRBV7-9; j_gene: TRBJ2-1; CDR3aa: CASSKLAGVRNEQFF
v_gene: TRBV7-6; j_gene: TRBJ2-7; CDR3aa: CASSLGAGGPYEQYF
v_gene: TRBV11-2; j_gene: TRBJ2-7; CDR3aa: CASSLGLRRYGEQYF
v_gene: TRBV10-3; j_gene: TRBJ2-2; CDR3aa: CAIRQSGGELFF
v_gene: TRBV11-2; j_gene: TRBJ1-6; CDR3aa: CASSLDLPGLPLGSLHF
v_gene: TRBV7-9; j_gene: TRBJ1-4; CDR3aa: CASSFESEKLFF
v_gene: TRBV7-3; j_gene: TRBJ2-3; CDR3aa: CASSPNQASTDTQYF
v_gene: TRBV2; j_gene: TRBJ2-7; CDR3aa: CASSDDGSSTEQYF
v_gene: TRBV15; j_gene: TRBJ1-6; CDR3aa: CATSNRQAGNSPLHF
v_gene: TRBV20-1; j_gene: TRBJ2-1; CDR3aa: CSASTTFSSTAFNEQFF
v_gene: TRBV10-3; j_gene: TRBJ2-7; CDR3aa: CAISSGQAYEQYF
v_gene: TRBV6-1; j_gene: TRBJ2-2; CDR3aa: CASRDMGTSSGELFF
v_gene: TRBV20-1; j_gene: TRBJ2-5; CDR3aa: CSALGRGAGRETQYF
v_gene: TRBV18; j_gene: TRBJ2-1; CDR3aa: CASSSTGDEQFF
v_gene: TRBV28; j_gene: TRBJ1-5; CDR3aa: CASSFQEAYQPQHF
v_gene: TRBV27; j_gene: TRBJ1-5; CDR3aa: CASSPEWVGFSNQPQHF
v_gene: TRBV5-6; j_gene: TRBJ2-6; CDR3aa: CASSFGQGVHSGANVLTF
v_gene: TRBV6-6; j_gene: TRBJ2-3; CDR3aa: CASSYLVSSTDTQYF
v_gene: TRBV28; j_gene: TRBJ2-1; CDR3aa: CASSGLQGFYNEQFF
v_gene: TRBV2; j_gene: TRBJ2-3; CDR3aa: CASRYTDTQYF
v_gene: TRBV7-9; j_gene: TRBJ2-1; CDR3aa: CASSLLGSTASEQFF
v_gene: TRBV14; j_gene: TRBJ1-5; CDR3aa: CASSIGYSNQPQHF
v_gene: TRBV11-2; j_gene: TRBJ2-1; CDR3aa: CASSLVISGSSYNEQFF
v_gene: TRBV27; j_gene: TRBJ2-7; CDR3aa: CASSQSAGGTYEQYF
v_gene: TRBV6-4; j_gene: TRBJ2-1; CDR3aa: CASSPHGLSGRPYNEQFF
v_gene: TRBV10-2; j_gene: TRBJ2-5; CDR3aa: CASRDYQETQYF
v_gene: TRBV28; j_gene: TRBJ1-2; CDR3aa: CASRTGGALVYGYTF
v_gene: TRBV14; j_gene: TRBJ2-3; CDR3aa: CASSHQKRSTQYF
v_gene: TRBV7-2; j_gene: TRBJ2-1; CDR3aa: CASSSGGNSGEQFF
v_gene: TRBV7-8; j_gene: TRBJ2-1; CDR3aa: CASSLASGRPHEQFF
v_gene: TRBV7-3; j_gene: TRBJ2-2; CDR3aa: CASSAQVLELFF